The rows below give T cell receptor beta chains drawn from one sample of a study of blood T cell repertoires in COVID-19. The table came from immunoSEQ multiplex PCR; TCRdb's copy has only in-frame clones and leaves some out. Of around 50,000 clones listed, around four fifths are singletons. The sample taken for sequencing was peripheral blood. The receptors were sampled from a human donor in a cohort sampled during active COVID-19. Each CDR3 is given with its conserved first and last residue. D genes are given only for firm matches. Part of the rows lack a size; the others show once, few, many or a class for expanded clones.

cdr3_nt cdr3_aa clone_size d_call j_call v_call
TGTGCCTGGAGTGTACCTGACAGGGCTGACTATGGCTACACCTTC CAWSVPDRADYGYTF . TRBD1 TRBJ1-2 TRBV30
TGCGCCAGCAGCCAAGATTGGACACAGGATAGCAATCAGCCCCAGCATTTT CASSQDWTQDSNQPQHF few . TRBJ1-5 TRBV4-1
TGCAGTGCTAGTGATCCTAGCGGGGGGGCCAACACCGGGGAGCTGTTTTTT CSASDPSGGANTGELFF . TRBD2 TRBJ2-2 TRBV20-1
TGTGCCAGCAGCCAAGGGGGGCGAGCCAACACCATATATTTT CASSQGGRANTIYF . . TRBJ1-3 TRBV3-1/TRBV3-2
TGTGCCAGCAGTGAATTGGCAGTAACTAATGAAAAACTGTTTTTT CASSELAVTNEKLFF . . TRBJ1-4 TRBV25-1
TGCAGCGTTTTGACAGGGTCTGGCTCCTACGAGCAGTACTTC CSVLTGSGSYEQYF . TRBD1 TRBJ2-7 TRBV29-1
TGTGCCAGCAGCGACTGGGAGACCCAGTACTTC CASSDWETQYF . . TRBJ2-5 TRBV3-1/TRBV3-2
TGTGCCTGGAGTAGGGTGTCGGGGAAGGCTAATGAAAAACTGTTTTTT CAWSRVSGKANEKLFF . . TRBJ1-4 TRBV30
TGTGCCAGCAGCTTAGATAATTGGCAGGGGAACGGGGAGCTGTTTTTT CASSLDNWQGNGELFF . . TRBJ2-2 TRBV11-3
TGTGCCAGCAGCCCGGGACAGGGTGGAGATTCACCCCTCCACTTT CASSPGQGGDSPLHF . TRBD1 TRBJ1-6 TRBV7-8
TGTGCCACCAGCATGGGTGAGGGACAGGGGAGTAATGGCTACACCTTC CATSMGEGQGSNGYTF . TRBD1 TRBJ1-2 TRBV15
TGTGCCAGCAGCTTACGGACAGGCCGCTTCCGGACCTACGAGCAGTACTTC CASSLRTGRFRTYEQYF . TRBD1 TRBJ2-7 TRBV11-2
TGTGCCAGCGGCCCGGACAACCTTAATGAAAAACTGTTTTTT CASGPDNLNEKLFF . . TRBJ1-4 TRBV2
TGTGCCAGCAGCCTATTCAGGGTTAACACTGAAGCTTTCTTT CASSLFRVNTEAFF . . TRBJ1-1 TRBV14
TGTGCCAGCAGCTTGGGACAGCTACAAGAGACCCAGTACTTC CASSLGQLQETQYF . . TRBJ2-5 TRBV5-6
TGCGCCAGCAGCCAAGCGTACAGGGGTTTGAGGGACACTGAAGCTTTCTTT CASSQAYRGLRDTEAFF . TRBD1 TRBJ1-1 TRBV4-1
TGTGCCTGGAGGCCCGACAGGGGCATCTACAATGAGCAGTTCTTC CAWRPDRGIYNEQFF . TRBD1 TRBJ2-1 TRBV30
TGTGCCAGCAGCACCCCAGGAGGCGGCGTTGAAGCTTTCTTT CASSTPGGGVEAFF . . TRBJ1-1 TRBV6-2/TRBV6-3
TGTGCCAGCAGCTTAGGGGGAGGTGTCGAGCAGTACTTC CASSLGGGVEQYF . . TRBJ2-7 TRBV7-2
TGTGCCAGCAGTTCTCCCCGGGGGGAGGGCAATCAGCCCCAGCATTTT CASSSPRGEGNQPQHF . . TRBJ1-5 TRBV28
TGTGCCAGCAGCCCACGGGGTGGAAACACCATATATTTT CASSPRGGNTIYF . . TRBJ1-3 TRBV7-2
TGTGCCAGCACTAGGGGTGGCTCCTACAATGAGCAGTTCTTC CASTRGGSYNEQFF . . TRBJ2-1 TRBV6-6
TGTGCCAGCAGGATAAACTCCGGGGATCAGCCCCAGCATTTT CASRINSGDQPQHF . . TRBJ1-5 TRBV27
TGTGCCAGTAGTATGATATCGCGGGGGGCGCAAGGCGGCTACACCTTC CASSMISRGAQGGYTF . . TRBJ1-2 TRBV19
TGTGCCAGCAGTGACAGGGGGCGACTGTTTTTT CASSDRGRLFF . TRBD1 TRBJ1-4 TRBV12-3/TRBV12-4
TGTGCCATCAGTGTTGGCAGTTCCTACGAGCAGTACTTC CAISVGSSYEQYF . . TRBJ2-7 TRBV10-3
TGCGCCAGCAGCCAACCGGGACAGGGTGGTGAAGCTTTCTTT CASSQPGQGGEAFF . TRBD1 TRBJ1-1 TRBV4-1
TGTGCCAGCAGTTTAAAGGGGGATCAGCCCCAGCATTTT CASSLKGDQPQHF . . TRBJ1-5 TRBV12-3/TRBV12-4
TGCGCCAGCAGTCCTGGACTAGCGGGGGGGTCGGAGACCCAGTACTTC CASSPGLAGGSETQYF . TRBD2 TRBJ2-5 TRBV5-1
TGTGCCAGCAGCCAGACTGGTTCGGCCCAGTACTTC CASSQTGSAQYF few . TRBJ2-5 TRBV9
TGTGCCAGCAGCTTACTTGAGACCGGGGAGCTGTTTTTT CASSLLETGELFF . . TRBJ2-2 TRBV7-8
TGTGCCAGCAGCCAAGTGCTATCAGGGAACACTGAAGCTTTCTTT CASSQVLSGNTEAFF . . TRBJ1-1 TRBV14
TGTGCCAGCAGCGAAGGGACGGGGGGCACTGAAGCTTTCTTT CASSEGTGGTEAFF . . TRBJ1-1 TRBV13
TGCGCCAGCAGGGGGGGACAGGGCACCGGGGAGCTGTTTTTT CASRGGQGTGELFF few TRBD1 TRBJ2-2 TRBV5-1
TGCGCCAGCAGCTTGACACAGGGCTACGAGCAGTACTTC CASSLTQGYEQYF . . TRBJ2-7 TRBV5-1
TGCGCCAGCAGTGATAGTAGAACTGAAGCTTTCTTT CASSDSRTEAFF . . TRBJ1-1 TRBV10-1
TGTGCCAGCAGTTTCGACAGGGGAATTGAAGCTTTCTTT CASSFDRGIEAFF . TRBD1 TRBJ1-1 TRBV12-3/TRBV12-4
TGCGCCAGCAGCCAAGATGGACAGGGAGCCTACTATGGCTACACCTTC CASSQDGQGAYYGYTF . TRBD1 TRBJ1-2 TRBV4-3
TGTGCCAGTAAAAGCCTGATCGTCGGAAACACCATATATTTT CASKSLIVGNTIYF once . TRBJ1-3 TRBV19